This T cell receptor beta chain was identified during a study of cytomegalovirus exposure and HLA in healthy donors. PCR employed 60 Vbeta and 13 Jbeta primers. TCRdb's copy holds only in-frame clones and misses some; the assay was immunoSEQ multiplex PCR. This table holds around 140,000 clones, 87% found once. The CDR3 runs to 13 residues. V lost 3 bases and J 4 bases, leaving 10 bases between the germline ends. The germline V gene encodes CDR1 GTSNPN and CDR2 SVGIG (reference sequence). This TCR came from a woman between 25 and 40 years old in good health and CMV-seronegative. Sequencing was done on a sample of PBMCs. The chain is built from TRBV30 and TRBJ2-1; D unclear. CDR3 DNA: TGTGCCTGGAGCTCGGCGGCGTACAATGAGCAGTTCTTC. It specifies CAWSSAAYNEQFF.